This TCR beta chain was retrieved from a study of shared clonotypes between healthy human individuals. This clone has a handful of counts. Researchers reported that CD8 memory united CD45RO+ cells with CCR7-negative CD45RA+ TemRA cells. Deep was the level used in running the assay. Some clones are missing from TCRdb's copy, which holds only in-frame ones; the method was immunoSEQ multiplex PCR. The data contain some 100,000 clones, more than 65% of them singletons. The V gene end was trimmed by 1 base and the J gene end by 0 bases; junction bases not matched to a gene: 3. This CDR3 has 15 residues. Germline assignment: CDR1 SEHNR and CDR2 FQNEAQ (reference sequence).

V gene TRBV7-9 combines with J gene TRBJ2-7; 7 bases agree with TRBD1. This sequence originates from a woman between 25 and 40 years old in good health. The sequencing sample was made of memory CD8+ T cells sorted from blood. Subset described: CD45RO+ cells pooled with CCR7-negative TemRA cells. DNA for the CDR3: TGTGCCAGCAGCTTAGGGAAGGGGGCCTCCTACGAGCAGTACTTC. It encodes CASSLGKGASYEQYF.